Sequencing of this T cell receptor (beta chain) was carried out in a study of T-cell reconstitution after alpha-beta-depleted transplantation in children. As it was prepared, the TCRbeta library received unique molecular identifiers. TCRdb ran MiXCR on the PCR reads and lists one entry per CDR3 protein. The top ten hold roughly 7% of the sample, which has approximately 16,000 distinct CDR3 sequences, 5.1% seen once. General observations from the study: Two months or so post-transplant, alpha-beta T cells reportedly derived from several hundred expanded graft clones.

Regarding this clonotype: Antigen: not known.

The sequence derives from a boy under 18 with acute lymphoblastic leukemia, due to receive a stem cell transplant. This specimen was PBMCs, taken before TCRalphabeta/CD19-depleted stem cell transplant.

In DNA, the CDR3 is TGTACCATCAGTCCCCGGTGGGACCCCAACCCTGGGGCCAACGTCCTGACTTTC. This codes for CTISPRWDPNPGANVLTF. This chain joins TRBV2 and TRBJ2-6, with D possibly called TRBD1 or TRBD2 (5 bases each). The CDR3 totals 18 residues. The V gene's germline CDR1 is SNHLY and CDR2 FYNNEI.